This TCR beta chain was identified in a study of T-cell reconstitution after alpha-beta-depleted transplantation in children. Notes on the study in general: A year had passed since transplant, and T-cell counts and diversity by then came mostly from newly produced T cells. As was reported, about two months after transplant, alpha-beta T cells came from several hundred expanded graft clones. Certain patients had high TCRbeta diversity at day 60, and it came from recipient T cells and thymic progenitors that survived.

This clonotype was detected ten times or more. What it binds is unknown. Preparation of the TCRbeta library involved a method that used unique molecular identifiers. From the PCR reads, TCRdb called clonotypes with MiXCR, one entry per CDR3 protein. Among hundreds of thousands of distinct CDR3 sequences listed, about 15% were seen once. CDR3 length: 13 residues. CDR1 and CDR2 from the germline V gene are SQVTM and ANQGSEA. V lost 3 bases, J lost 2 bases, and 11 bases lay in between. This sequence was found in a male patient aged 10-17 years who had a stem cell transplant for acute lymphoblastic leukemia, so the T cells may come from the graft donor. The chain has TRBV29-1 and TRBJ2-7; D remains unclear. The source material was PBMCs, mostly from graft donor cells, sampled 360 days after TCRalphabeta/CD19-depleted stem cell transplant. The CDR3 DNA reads TGCAGCGTTGAGAAGGCCAGCACCTACGAGCAGTACTTC. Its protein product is CSVEKASTYEQYF.